Presented here are 12 T cell receptor beta chains from one specimen sequenced in a study of OX40 agonist ivuxolimab in advanced cancers. TCRdb keeps only in-frame clones here, not all; method: immunoSEQ multiplex PCR. The table has tens of thousands of clones, roughly 89% seen once; the top ten hold about 0.2%. The source material was CD4+ or CD8+ T cells sorted from blood, sampled in a trial of the OX40 agonist ivuxolimab. The receptors stem from an adult with an advanced solid tumor such as melanoma, head and neck, liver or kidney cancer.

The chain links TRBV20-1 to TRBJ2-5; no clear D gene. Deletions cut 1 base from V and 11 bases from J, with 8 bases between. Germline V gene data show CDR1 as DFQATT and CDR2 as SNEGSKA (reference sequence). The CDR3 has 10 residues. The CDR3 loop is CSARGKPQYF. In DNA, the CDR3 is TGCAGTGCTAGAGGGAAGCCTCAGTACTTC.

V gene TRBV11-1 combines with J gene TRBJ1-1; unclear D gene. Deletions cut 0 bases from V and 11 bases from J, with 16 bases between. CDR1 and CDR2 from the germline V gene are SGHAT and FQDESV (reference sequence). The CDR3 runs 14 residues. This CDR3 reads CASSLAVFGEVAFF. The DNA of the CDR3 is TGTGCCAGCAGCTTAGCGGTCTTCGGGGAGGTGGCTTTCTTT.

The table lists this clone with a few counts. The chain joins TRBV7-3 to TRBJ2-5; the match to TRBD2 covers 8 bases. V dropped 3 bases and J dropped 4; count of bases not matched to a gene: 7. This CDR3 is 15 amino acids long. Germline lookup yields CDR1 SGHTA and CDR2 FQGTGA. This CDR3 reads CASSLSSGSGETQYF. CDR3 DNA sequence: TGTGCCAGCAGCTTGTCCAGCGGGAGTGGAGAGACCCAGTACTTC.

The CDR3 is CASSQDPADYSLSNEQFF. CDR3 bases: TGTGCCAGCAGCCAAGATCCCGCCGACTATTCTCTTAGCAATGAGCAGTTCTTC. V and J are TRBV4-2 and TRBJ2-1; weak D call: TRBD2 (5 bases). This CDR3 is built from 18 residues. V was shortened by 0 bases and J by 6 bases, with 21 bases between the two germline ends. Germline values: CDR1 LGHNA, CDR2 YNFKEQ.

The chain links TRBV11-3 to TRBJ2-7; D is tentatively TRBD1 or TRBD2 (5 bases each). Trimming cost V 5 bases and J 5 bases, with 13 bases left between them. The CDR3 length is 13 residues. CDR1 is SGHNT, CDR2 YENEEA, per germline. In DNA form, the CDR3 reads TGTGCCAGCAGCCTAACCGGGGACCACGAGCAGTACTTC. Translating gives CASSLTGDHEQYF.

The chain links TRBV6-1 to TRBJ2-1; TRBD2 agrees at 10 bases. V trimming: 2 bases; J trimming: 5 bases; junction bases outside the gene matches: 3. CDR1 MNHNS and CDR2 SASEGT come from the germline V gene. The CDR3 contains 15 residues. This CDR3 is CASSELLAGDNEQFF. The CDR3 DNA reads TGTGCCAGCAGTGAACTGCTAGCGGGGGACAATGAGCAGTTCTTC.

A single count supports this clone. The V gene is TRBV7-9, the J gene TRBJ1-3; tentatively, D is TRBD1 (5 bases). The CDR3 loop spans 15 amino acids. CDR1 is SEHNR and CDR2 is FQNEAQ in the germline V gene (reference sequence). V shed 5 bases and J shed 4 bases, with 15 bases lying between them. The chain's CDR3 is CASSVSGTSGNTIYF. Written as DNA, the CDR3 is TGTGCCAGCAGCGTCAGTGGGACTTCAGGAAACACCATATATTTT.

This chain links TRBV9 with TRBJ2-1; 12 nucleotides agree with TRBD2. Germline assignment: CDR1 SGDLS and CDR2 YYNGEE. This CDR3 is 16 amino acids long. V shed 7 bases, J shed 5 bases, and the junction held 10 bases outside the gene matches. The DNA for the CDR3 is TGTGCCAGCCCCCCCGGGACTAGCGGGTCAAACAATGAGCAGTTCTTC. It translates to CASPPGTSGSNNEQFF.

J is TRBJ2-2 and V is TRBV29-1; a possible D gene is TRBD1 (6 bases). V lost 5 bases and J 5 bases, leaving 9 bases between the germline ends. Per germline, CDR1 SQVTM and CDR2 ANQGSEA. This CDR3 is 12 amino acids long. The CDR3 loop is CSVSQGTGELFF. DNA for the CDR3: TGCAGCGTTTCCCAGGGGACCGGGGAGCTGTTTTTT.

This rearrangement joins TRBV5-8 to TRBJ2-7, with no clear D. The germline gives CDR1 SGHTS, CDR2 YDEGEE. V was trimmed by 1 base and J by 2 bases, leaving 13 bases between them. This CDR3 has 15 amino acids. The CDR3 sequence is CASSLSSVVPYEQYF. CDR3 bases: TGTGCCAGCAGCTTGAGCTCGGTCGTACCCTACGAGCAGTACTTC. Variable domain in full (rest from reference TRBV5-8 and TRBJ2-7): EAGVTQSPTHLIKTRGQQATLRCSPISGHTSVYWYQQALGLGLQFLLWYDEGEERNRGNFPPRFSGRQFPNYSSELNVNALELEDSALYLCASSLSSVVPYEQYFGPGTRLTVT.

The chain is built from TRBV7-2 and TRBJ2-1; D remains ambiguous. This CDR3 comprises 16 residues. The germline V gene encodes CDR1 SGHTA and CDR2 FQGNSA. The V end lost 1 base, the J end lost 9 bases, and 19 bases lay between the germline ends. The chain's CDR3 is CASSLVVLEYSGEQFF. CDR3 nucleotides: TGTGCCAGCAGCTTAGTTGTACTTGAATACAGTGGTGAGCAGTTCTTC.

This chain joins TRBV5-1 and TRBJ2-5; the D is unclear. The CDR3 spans 11 residues. The V and J ends lost 0 bases and 5 bases respectively, with 2 bases between them. Per germline, CDR1 SGHRS and CDR2 YFSETQ. In DNA, the CDR3 is TGCGCCAGCAGCTTGGCGGAGACCCAGTACTTC. It yields the protein CASSLAETQYF. The entire variable domain, with the rest obtained from reference TRBV5-1 and TRBJ2-5, is as follows: KAGVTQTPRYLIKTRGQQVTLSCSPISGHRSVSWYQQTPGQGLQFLFEYFSETQRNKGNFPGRFSGRQFSNSRSEMNVSTLELGDSALYLCASSLAETQYFGPGTRLLVL.